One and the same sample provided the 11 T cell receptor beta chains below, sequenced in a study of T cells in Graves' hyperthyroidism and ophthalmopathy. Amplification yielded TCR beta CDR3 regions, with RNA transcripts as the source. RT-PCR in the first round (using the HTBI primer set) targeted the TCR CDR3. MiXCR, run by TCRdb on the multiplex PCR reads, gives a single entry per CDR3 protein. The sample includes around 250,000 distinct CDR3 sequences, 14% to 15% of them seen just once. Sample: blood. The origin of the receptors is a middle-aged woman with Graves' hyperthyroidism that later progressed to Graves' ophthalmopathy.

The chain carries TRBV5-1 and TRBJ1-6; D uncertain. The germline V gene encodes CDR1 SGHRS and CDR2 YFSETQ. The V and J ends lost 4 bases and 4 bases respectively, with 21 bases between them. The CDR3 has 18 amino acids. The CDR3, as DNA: TGCGCCAGCAGCAAAACAGCCGCATCAAACCTTTATAATTCACCCCTCCACTTT. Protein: CASSKTAASNLYNSPLHF.

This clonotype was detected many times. The CDR3 is CASSMGVLHHNEQFF. CDR3 coding DNA: TGTGCCAGCAGTATGGGGGTACTACACCACAATGAGCAGTTCTTC. This sequence joins TRBV12-3 or TRBV12-4 and TRBJ2-1; either TRBD1 or TRBD2 may supply D (5 bases each). This CDR3 has 15 residues. Trimming shortened V by 5 bases and J by 5 bases, and 16 bases separated the two germline ends.

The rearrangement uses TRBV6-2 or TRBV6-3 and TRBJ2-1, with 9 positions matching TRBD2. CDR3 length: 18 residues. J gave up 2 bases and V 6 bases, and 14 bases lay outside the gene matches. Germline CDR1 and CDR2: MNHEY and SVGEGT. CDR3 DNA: TGTGCCAGCAGAAGAGCGGGAGGTAACCCCATTACCTACAATGAGCAGTTCTTC. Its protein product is CASRRAGGNPITYNEQFF.

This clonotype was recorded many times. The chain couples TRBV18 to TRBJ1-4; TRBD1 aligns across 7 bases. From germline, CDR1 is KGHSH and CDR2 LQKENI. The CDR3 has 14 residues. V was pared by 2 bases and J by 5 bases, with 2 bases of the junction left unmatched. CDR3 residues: CASSPNRGNEKLFF. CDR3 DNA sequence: TGTGCCAGCTCACCAAACAGGGGCAATGAAAAACTGTTTTTT.

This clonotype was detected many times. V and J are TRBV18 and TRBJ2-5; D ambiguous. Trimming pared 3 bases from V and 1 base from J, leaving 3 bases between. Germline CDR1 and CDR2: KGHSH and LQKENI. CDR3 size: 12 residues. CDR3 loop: CASSPSQETQYF. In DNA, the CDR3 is TGTGCCAGCTCACCCAGCCAAGAGACCCAGTACTTC.

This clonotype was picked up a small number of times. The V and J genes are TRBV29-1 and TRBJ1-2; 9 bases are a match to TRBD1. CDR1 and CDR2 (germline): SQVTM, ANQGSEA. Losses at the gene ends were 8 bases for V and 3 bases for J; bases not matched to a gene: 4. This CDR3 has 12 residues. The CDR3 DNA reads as TGCAGCATAGACAGGGGGGACTATGGCTACACCTTC. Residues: CSIDRGDYGYTF. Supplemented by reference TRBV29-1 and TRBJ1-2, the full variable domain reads SAVISQKPSRDICQRGTSLTIQCQVDSQVTMMFWYRQQPGQSLTLIATANQGSEATYESGFVIDKFPISRPNLTFSTLTVSNMSPEDSSIYLCSIDRGDYGYTFGSGTRLTVV.

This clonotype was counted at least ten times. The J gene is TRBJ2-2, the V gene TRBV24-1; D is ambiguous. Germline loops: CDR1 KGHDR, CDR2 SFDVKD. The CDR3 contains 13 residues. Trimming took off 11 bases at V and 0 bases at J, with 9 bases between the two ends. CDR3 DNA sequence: TGTGCCATTCGGTCCCCGAACACCGGGGAGCTGTTTTTT. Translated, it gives CAIRSPNTGELFF.

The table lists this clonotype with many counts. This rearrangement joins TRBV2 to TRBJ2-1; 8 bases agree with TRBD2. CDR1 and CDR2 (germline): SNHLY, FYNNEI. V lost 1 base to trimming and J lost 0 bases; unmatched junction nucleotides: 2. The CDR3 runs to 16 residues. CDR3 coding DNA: TGTGCCAGCAGTGAAGGACTAGCGCCCTCCTACAATGAGCAGTTCTTC. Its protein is CASSEGLAPSYNEQFF.

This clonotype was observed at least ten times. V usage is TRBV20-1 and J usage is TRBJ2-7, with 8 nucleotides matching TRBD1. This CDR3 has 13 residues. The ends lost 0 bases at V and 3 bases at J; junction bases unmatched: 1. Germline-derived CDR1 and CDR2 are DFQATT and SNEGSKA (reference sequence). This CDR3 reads CSAREDRDYEQYF. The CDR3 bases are TGCAGTGCTAGAGAGGACAGGGACTACGAGCAGTACTTC.

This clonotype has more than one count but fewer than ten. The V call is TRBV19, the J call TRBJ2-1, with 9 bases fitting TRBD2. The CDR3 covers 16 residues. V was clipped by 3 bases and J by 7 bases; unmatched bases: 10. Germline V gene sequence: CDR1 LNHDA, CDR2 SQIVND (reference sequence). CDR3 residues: CASSISGAGGRNEQFF. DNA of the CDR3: TGTGCCAGTAGTATCAGTGGAGCGGGAGGTAGAAATGAGCAGTTCTTC.

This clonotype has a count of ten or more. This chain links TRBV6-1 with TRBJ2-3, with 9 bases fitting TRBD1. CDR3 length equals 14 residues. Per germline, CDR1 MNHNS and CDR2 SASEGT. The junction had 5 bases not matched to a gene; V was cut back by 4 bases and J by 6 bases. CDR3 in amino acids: CASSGLTGGDTQYF. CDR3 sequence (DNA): TGTGCCAGCAGTGGATTGACAGGGGGGGATACGCAGTATTTT.